What follows describes a single T cell receptor beta chain. Its matching antigen is unknown. These data are taken from a study of regulatory T cells in long-lasting Graves disease. The wider study: The antithyroid drugs taken by newly diagnosed Graves' patients had been used for under 3 months.

General study points: TCR diversity was lower in persistent Graves' patients (versus newly diagnosed ones).

Arm-PCR of CDR3 regions with iRepertoire HTBI primers generated TCR beta libraries. Each CDR3 protein is one row after TCRdb ran MiXCR on the multiplex PCR reads. The sample comprises hundreds of thousands of distinct CDR3 sequences, about a sixth of which are singletons, and around 27% rests with the top ten. The CDR3 is made up of 14 amino acids. V shed 0 bases, J shed 6 bases, and the junction held 5 bases outside the gene matches. The V gene's germline CDR1 is SGHRS and CDR2 YFSETQ. Specified time point: newly diagnosed GD, antithyroid drugs for less than 3 months. Isolated PBMC RNA provided the starting material for the TCR library. The same specimen was also included in a second study, on T cells in Graves' hyperthyroidism and ophthalmopathy. In that study: RT-PCR in the first round (using the HTBI primer set) targeted the TCR CDR3. Before onset, ophthalmopathy was predicted by the model a median about six months earlier.

This TCR came from a man between 40 and 49 years old with Graves disease. Sequences were derived from peripheral blood mononuclear cells (PBMCs), sampled at new diagnosis, from a patient treated with antithyroid drugs. The J gene is TRBJ2-7, the V gene TRBV5-1; 8 nucleotides align to TRBD1. This chain's CDR3 is CASSLVARGREQYF. The CDR3 nucleotides are TGCGCCAGCAGCTTGGTTGCCAGGGGGCGCGAGCAGTACTTC.